The 12 T cell receptor beta chains below were found in one sample sequenced in a study of PD-L1 blockade in urothelial cancer. Described time point: pretreatment peripheral blood. Sequenced by immunoSEQ multiplex PCR; TCRdb stores in-frame clones only, minus some. The repertoire holds under 55,000 clones, with approximately 79% as singletons. The source was PBMCs, collected around atezolizumab (anti-PD-L1) treatment. The source is a man between 65 and 85 years old with urothelial cancer.

This clone was observed a few times. The chain recombines TRBV2 with TRBJ1-5; the D gene is possibly TRBD1 (6 bases). Germline V gene data show CDR1 as SNHLY and CDR2 as FYNNEI. The CDR3 length is 14 residues. V lost 6 bases and J 0 bases, leaving 9 bases between the germline ends. DNA for the CDR3: TGTGCCAGCAGGGGACATTATAGCAATCAGCCCCAGCATTTT. Amino acid sequence: CASRGHYSNQPQHF. The whole variable domain, filled in from reference TRBV2 and TRBJ1-5, reads EPEVTQTPSHQVTQMGQEVILRCVPISNHLYFYWYRQILGQKVEFLVSFYNNEISEKSEIFDDQFSVERPDGSNFTLKIRSTKLEDSAMYFCASRGHYSNQPQHFGDGTRLSIL.

The rearrangement joins TRBV9 to TRBJ2-3; D gene uncertain. The CDR3 loop spans 13 amino acids. CDR1 is SGDLS and CDR2 is YYNGEE in the germline V gene. V lost 3 bases to trimming and J lost 0 bases, with 5 bases between them. DNA for the CDR3: TGTGCCAGCAGCGCCGGGAGCACAGATACGCAGTATTTT. It yields the protein CASSAGSTDTQYF.

This clone was found once. This sequence joins TRBV4-2 and TRBJ2-4; TRBD1 matches 8 bases. Germline CDR1 is LGHNA and CDR2 is YNFKEQ. J was trimmed by 1 base and V by 0 bases; bases with no gene match: 11. CDR3 length: 19 residues. CDR3 sequence (DNA): TGTGCCAGCAGCCAAGAAGGGGCGTGGACAGGGTCGGCCAAAAACATTCAGTACTTC. This codes for CASSQEGAWTGSAKNIQYF.

The chain combines TRBV7-6 with TRBJ2-7; perhaps TRBD2 as D (5 bases). Trimming shortened V by 2 bases and J by 0 bases, and 14 bases separated the two germline ends. CDR1 is SGHVS and CDR2 is FNYEAQ in the germline V gene. CDR3 length: 16 residues. CDR3 protein: CASSLRSGESSYEQYF. For the CDR3, the DNA is TGTGCCAGCAGCTTACGCTCCGGGGAGAGCTCCTACGAGCAGTACTTC.

The chain recombines TRBV19 with TRBJ2-7; the match to TRBD1 covers 12 bases. Germline loops: CDR1 LNHDA, CDR2 SQIVND (reference sequence). J was trimmed by 5 bases and V by 6 bases; bases with no gene match: 11. This CDR3 has 16 residues. The CDR3 sequence is CASSPPRDRGLHEQYF. In nucleotides, the CDR3 is TGTGCCAGTAGCCCTCCCCGGGACAGGGGGCTTCACGAGCAGTACTTC.

This clone was detected once. The chain combines TRBV30 with TRBJ2-7; TRBD1 matches at 7 bases. J gave up 0 bases and V 3 bases, and 5 bases lay outside the gene matches. CDR1 is GTSNPN and CDR2 is SVGIG in the germline V gene (reference sequence). The CDR3 sequence is 14 residues long. CDR3 protein: CAWRTGTVSYEQYF. The DNA of the CDR3 is TGTGCCTGGAGGACCGGGACAGTCTCCTACGAGCAGTACTTC.

The chain is built from TRBV6-1 and TRBJ1-1, with D uncertain. This CDR3 has 13 amino acids. Germline V gene lookup returns CDR1 MNHNS and CDR2 SASEGT. With 2 bases removed from V and 4 bases from J, the gap between germline ends came to 8 bases. In nucleotides, the CDR3 is TGTGCCAGCAGTGAAAACCGGGGCACTGAAGCTTTCTTT. It codes for CASSENRGTEAFF.

V and J are TRBV6-1 and TRBJ1-2; the match to TRBD1 covers 9 bases. Germline V gene lookup returns CDR1 MNHNS and CDR2 SASEGT. With V trimmed by 7 bases and J by 7 bases, 13 bases remained unmatched. This CDR3 has 15 amino acids. This CDR3 reads CASNTRDRVFAGYTF. CDR3 nucleotide sequence: TGTGCCAGCAATACCCGGGACAGGGTGTTCGCTGGCTACACCTTC.

V usage is TRBV7-8 and J usage is TRBJ2-6; D unresolved. Trimming removed 5 bases from V and 9 bases from J, with 5 bases in between. The germline CDR1 and CDR2 sequences are SGHVS and FQNEAQ. This CDR3 comprises 11 residues. The CDR3 coding sequence is TGTGCCAGCAGCCCTAACAACGTCCTGACTTTC. It translates to CASSPNNVLTF.

The genes are TRBV5-1 and TRBJ2-1, with 8 bases that match TRBD2. The germline CDR1 and CDR2 sequences are SGHRS and YFSETQ. V lost 2 bases to trimming and J lost 0 bases; unmatched junction nucleotides: 1. CDR3 length equals 15 residues. The CDR3 bases are TGCGCCAGCAGCTTCACTAGCGGCTCCTACAATGAGCAGTTCTTC. Its translation: CASSFTSGSYNEQFF.

This clone was seen a few times. This chain uses TRBV6-1 with TRBJ2-7; 10 bases are a match to TRBD1. Unmatched junction bases numbered 8, after V lost 6 bases and J lost 9 bases. This CDR3 spans 13 amino acids. Germline-derived CDR1 and CDR2 are MNHNS and SASEGT. DNA of the CDR3: TGTGCCAGCAGCGACAGGGGGCTGTCAAGGCAGTACTTC. Residues: CASSDRGLSRQYF.

V gene TRBV19 combines with J gene TRBJ1-1; D call uncertain. The CDR3 loop spans 13 amino acids. V was pared by 3 bases and J by 2 bases, with 7 bases between. From germline, CDR1 is LNHDA and CDR2 SQIVND (reference sequence). The CDR3 nucleotides are TGTGCCAGTAGTATCAAGAGAAACACTGAAGCTTTCTTT. Its translation: CASSIKRNTEAFF.